Below, 21 T cell receptor beta chains from the same sample are listed, as sequenced in a study of HIV-infected patients and healthy controls. The repertoire came from unfractionated whole blood and reflected all unsorted peripheral T cells. Alpha and beta constant-region primers primed reverse transcription of about 0.5 ug RNA. Each of the alpha and beta chains got its own library through chain-specific third strand synthesis with indices. MiXCR was run by TCRdb on the 5' RACE reads, yielding one entry per CDR3 protein. The sample includes 18,000 or so distinct CDR3 sequences, approximately 8.3% seen only once; the top ten take roughly 7.1%. The sequencing sample was made of blood. The receptors shown here come from an adult in good health.

This clonotype was recorded a few times. The rearrangement uses TRBV19 and TRBJ2-3; 13 positions agree with TRBD2. This CDR3 is 17 amino acids long. The germline CDR1 and CDR2 sequences are LNHDA and SQIVND (reference sequence). V was pared by 6 bases and J by 5 bases, with 11 bases of the junction left unmatched. In DNA form, the CDR3 reads TGTGCCAGTAGCCAGAGCCGGACTAGCGGGAGTAAAGATACGCAGTATTTT. Its protein product is CASSQSRTSGSKDTQYF.

The table lists this clonotype with many counts. V gene TRBV28 combines with J gene TRBJ2-5; TRBD2 matches 9 bases. In germline, CDR1 is MDHEN, CDR2 SYDVKM. There are 16 residues in the CDR3. V trimming: 6 bases; J trimming: 1 base; junction bases outside the gene matches: 9. In DNA, the CDR3 is TGTGCCAGCAGCCCGATAGCGGGAGCACCCCAAGAGACCCAGTACTTC. This encodes CASSPIAGAPQETQYF.

This chain links TRBV7-9 with TRBJ2-7, with 8 bases aligning to TRBD2. The CDR3 runs 14 residues. The germline V gene has CDR1 SEHNR and CDR2 FQNEAQ (reference sequence). V gave up 6 bases and J gave up 2 bases; unmatched junction bases: 6. Written as DNA, the CDR3 is TGTGCCAGCAGTTATAGCGGGGTAACCTACGAGCAGTACTTC. Amino acid sequence: CASSYSGVTYEQYF.

This clonotype has ten or more counts. The genes are TRBV20-1 and TRBJ2-2; 9 nucleotides align to TRBD2. Trimming cost V 7 bases and J 6 bases; bases outside gene matches: 6. The CDR3 is made up of 13 amino acids. CDR1 is DFQATT and CDR2 is SNEGSKA in the germline V gene (reference sequence). The CDR3 DNA follows: TGCAGTGTTGCCGGGACTAGCCCCGGGGAGCTGTTTTTT. It codes for CSVAGTSPGELFF.

This clonotype was found many times. J is TRBJ2-2 and V is TRBV27, with 8 bases aligning to TRBD1. Looked up from germline, CDR1 is MNHEY and CDR2 is SMNVEV (reference sequence). This CDR3 region has 15 residues. The V gene end was trimmed by 4 bases and the J gene end by 5 bases; junction bases not matched to a gene: 6. CDR3 residues: CASSSSDRGTGELFF. Here the CDR3 DNA reads TGTGCCAGCAGTTCCTCCGACAGGGGAACCGGGGAGCTGTTTTTT.

By sample fraction, this clonotype is medium-sized. The genes are TRBV15 and TRBJ2-1; 12 bases match TRBD2. Germline lookup yields CDR1 LNHNV and CDR2 YYDKDF (reference sequence). V trimming: 2 bases; J trimming: 7 bases; junction bases outside the gene matches: 6. This CDR3 has 16 amino acids. CDR3 DNA: TGTGCCACCAGCAGATCCCGGACTAGCGGGGATAATGAGCAGTTCTTC. Translated: CATSRSRTSGDNEQFF.

This clonotype has only a few counts. The V gene is TRBV20-1, the J gene TRBJ2-5; 9 positions agree with TRBD1. The CDR3 covers 17 residues. Looked up from germline, CDR1 is DFQATT and CDR2 is SNEGSKA (reference sequence). The J segment lost 4 bases and the V segment lost 3 bases, leaving 15 bases of the junction unmatched. The CDR3 loop reads CSARVGQGPRRGETQYF. The CDR3 region has the DNA TGCAGTGCTAGGGTGGGACAGGGCCCACGACGAGGAGAGACCCAGTACTTC.

This clonotype was recorded a few times. The rearrangement links TRBV15 to TRBJ2-1; 9 nucleotides match TRBD2. Germline V gene data show CDR1 as LNHNV and CDR2 as YYDKDF (reference sequence). The CDR3 has 16 amino acids. The V gene end was trimmed by 1 base and the J gene end by 7 bases; junction bases not matched to a gene: 8. CDR3 in amino acids: CATSRVGSGSRNEQFF. The CDR3 nucleotides are TGTGCCACCAGCAGAGTAGGTAGCGGGAGTCGGAATGAGCAGTTCTTC.

This clonotype has ten or more counts. The CDR3 protein is CASSSGTDEDQPQHF. For the CDR3, the DNA is TGTGCCAGCAGCTCGGGGACAGATGAGGATCAGCCCCAGCATTTT. The chain couples TRBV12-3 or TRBV12-4 to TRBJ1-5; 7 nucleotides line up with TRBD1. The V gene end was trimmed by 6 bases and the J gene end by 5 bases; junction bases not matched to a gene: 10. CDR3 length equals 15 residues.

This rearrangement joins TRBV11-2 to TRBJ2-7; D uncertain. V lost 7 bases and J 1 base, leaving 14 bases between the germline ends. From germline, CDR1 is SGHAT and CDR2 FQNNGV. This CDR3 contains 14 residues. The CDR3 is CASNLAGLSYEQYF. CDR3 nucleotide sequence: TGTGCCAGCAACTTGGCAGGCCTTTCCTACGAGCAGTACTTC.

This clonotype was observed a few times. The V gene is TRBV2, the J gene TRBJ2-7; perhaps TRBD2 as D (5 bases). Trimming took off 0 bases at V and 0 bases at J, with 6 bases between the two ends. CDR1 and CDR2 from the germline V gene are SNHLY and FYNNEI. The CDR3 spans 14 residues. The DNA for the CDR3 is TGTGCCAGCAGTGAAGCGGGAGTCTCCTACGAGCAGTACTTC. This codes for CASSEAGVSYEQYF.

Many counts were recorded for this clonotype. The rearrangement joins TRBV28 to TRBJ2-1; perhaps D is TRBD1 or TRBD2 (5 bases each). V lost 8 bases to trimming and J lost 4 bases, with 6 bases between them. This CDR3 has 11 residues. CDR1 MDHEN and CDR2 SYDVKM come from the germline V gene. The chain's CDR3 is CASGGYNEQFF. DNA of the CDR3: TGTGCCAGCGGGGGTTACAATGAGCAGTTCTTC.

This clonotype was recorded at least ten times. The junction differs from germline at one of its ends, possibly a read error. The gene calls are TRBV7-7 and TRBJ2-3; weak D call: TRBD2 (6 bases). Germline V gene sequence: CDR1 SSHAT, CDR2 FNYEAQ (reference sequence). This CDR3 region has 13 residues. The CDR3 bases are TGTGCTAGCAGCTTAGCGGAGGACCATACGCAGTATTTT. Amino acids: CASSLAEDHTQYF.

In its sample, this clonotype was seen a few times. The CDR3 loop is CASSHGTGPSANEKLFF. Written as DNA, the CDR3 is TGTGCCAGCAGCCACGGGACAGGCCCCTCAGCTAATGAAAAACTGTTTTTT. The V and J genes are TRBV11-2 and TRBJ1-4; 8 nucleotides line up with TRBD1. Per germline, CDR1 SGHAT and CDR2 FQNNGV. V was pared by 5 bases and J by 3 bases, with 11 bases of the junction left unmatched. The CDR3 runs to 17 residues.

The sample holds a few counts of this clonotype. The V gene is TRBV7-8, the J gene TRBJ2-7; tentatively, D is TRBD1 (5 bases). The CDR3 extends over 14 amino acids. V gave up 2 bases and J gave up 2 bases, with 10 bases separating them. The germline V gene has CDR1 SGHVS and CDR2 FQNEAQ. The CDR3 loop reads CASSLTRTTYEQYF. The CDR3 nucleotides read TGTGCCAGCAGCTTAACTCGGACAACCTACGAGCAGTACTTC.

This clonotype is categorized as medium-sized. The V call is TRBV2, the J call TRBJ1-1, with 8 positions matching TRBD1. The trim removed 5 bases at V and 11 bases at J, leaving 7 bases unmatched. The CDR3 covers 12 residues. Germline lookup yields CDR1 SNHLY and CDR2 FYNNEI. Here the CDR3 reads CASSWQGAWAFF. The CDR3 coding sequence is TGTGCCAGCAGTTGGCAGGGGGCCTGGGCTTTCTTT.

This clonotype was counted between two and nine times. The chain uses TRBV6-1 and TRBJ2-7; D is possibly TRBD2 (6 bases). The CDR3 loop spans 12 amino acids. V was trimmed by 8 bases and J by 3 bases, leaving 11 bases between them. The V gene's germline CDR1 is MNHNS and CDR2 SASEGT. The CDR3 nucleotides read TGTGCCAGCTCGCGGGATTACTACGAGCAGTACTTC. Translating gives CASSRDYYEQYF.

This clonotype was found a few times. The rearrangement links TRBV28 to TRBJ1-4; TRBD1 is a possible D gene (6 bases). The germline CDR1 and CDR2 sequences are MDHEN and SYDVKM. With 7 bases removed from V and 7 bases from J, the gap between germline ends came to 19 bases. The CDR3 is 15 amino acids. CDR3 coding DNA: TGTGCCAGCATACTGAGGGGGGGTCTCCGTGAAAAACTGTTTTTT. The encoded protein is CASILRGGLREKLFF.

In this sample, this clonotype turned up many times. The rearrangement joins TRBV6-1 to TRBJ2-1; D gene unclear. The germline gives CDR1 MNHNS, CDR2 SASEGT. With 1 base removed from V and 9 bases from J, the gap between germline ends came to 4 bases. CDR3 length equals 11 residues. The CDR3 region is CASSEEGEQFF. The CDR3 nucleotides are TGTGCCAGCAGTGAAGAAGGTGAGCAGTTCTTC.

Many counts were recorded for this clonotype. The rearrangement joins TRBV14 to TRBJ2-7, with D possibly TRBD2 on 6 matching bases. The CDR3 sequence is 13 residues long. Trimming pared 5 bases from V and 0 bases from J, leaving 8 bases between. Germline V lookup: CDR1 SGHDN, CDR2 FVKESK. The CDR3 DNA sequence: TGTGCCAGCAGCGGAGGGAACTCCTACGAGCAGTACTTC. Encoded protein: CASSGGNSYEQYF. Full variable domain (rest looked up from reference TRBV14 and TRBJ2-7): EAGVTQFPSHSVIEKGQTVTLRCDPISGHDNLYWYRRVMGKEIKFLLHFVKESKQDESGMPNNRFLAERTGGTYSTLKVQPAELEDSGVYFCASSGGNSYEQYFGPGTRLTVT.

This clonotype was seen at least ten times. The chain combines TRBV6-2 or TRBV6-3 with TRBJ2-1; no clear D. Germline CDR1 MNHEY, CDR2 SVGEGT. Trimming took off 2 bases at V and 3 bases at J, with 14 bases between the two ends. This CDR3 is built from 16 residues. The CDR3 protein is CASSYGRPYSYNEQFF. The CDR3 DNA sequence: TGTGCCAGCAGTTACGGCCGACCTTACAGCTACAATGAGCAGTTCTTC.